This TCR beta chain was identified in a study of T cell clones after liver transplantation. About the research overall: Pre-transplant mixed lymphocyte reactions yielded third-party-reactive TCRbeta sequences as comparators for graft-donor-reactive sequences. Patients counted as tolerant after at least one year off all immunosuppression, enzymes not exceeding twice normal. Draws occurred before transplant, before withdrawal, and after complete or failed withdrawal. Study conclusions and caveats: Graft donor-reactive T cells may have migrated into the graft rather than being deleted.

As regards this clone: The antigen remains undetermined.

The table came from immunoSEQ multiplex PCR; TCRdb's copy has only in-frame clones and leaves some out. Of 55,000 to 75,000 clones in the sample, around three quarters were seen once. After removal of 7 bases from V and 2 bases from J, the junction contained 8 bases not matched to a gene. The CDR3 loop spans 15 amino acids. The germline V gene encodes CDR1 MDHEN and CDR2 SYDVKM. The clonotype comes from a human patient who received a liver transplant. Part of the T cell pool may stem from the graft donor. The input for sequencing was CD4+ T cells from blood, taken at the approximately 16-month timepoint. V and J are TRBV28 and TRBJ2-5; 9 positions agree with TRBD1. The CDR3: CASNRDRVGQETQYF. CDR3 nucleotides: TGTGCCAGCAACCGGGACAGGGTGGGACAAGAGACCCAGTACTTC.